These T cell receptor beta chains were read from a single sample in a study of spatial heterogeneity in lung cancer. One entry per CDR3 protein results from TCRdb running MiXCR on the 5' RACE reads. The sample contains around 12,000 distinct CDR3 sequences, approximately 15% of which appear only once. Sequencing used PBMCs, obtained at surgery. The receptors were gathered from a male donor with early-stage non-small cell lung cancer. Both conserved end residues are part of each CDR3. The D gene is left open where the match is weak. Rows may omit the clone size; those that give it use once, few, many or a size class.

- | - | TRBJ2-7 | TRBV4-3 | TGCGCCAGCAGCCAAGATAGGTCATCCTACGAGCAGTACTTC | CASSQDRSSYEQYF
- | many | TRBJ1-5 | TRBV7-2 | TGTGCCAGCAGCGACTATAGCAATCAGCCCCAGCATTTT | CASSDYSNQPQHF
TRBD1 | many | TRBJ2-1 | TRBV3-1 | TGTGCCAGCAGCCAAGAAACGACAGGGGAAGCGAGTAATGAGCAGTTCTTC | CASSQETTGEASNEQFF
- | - | TRBJ1-1 | TRBV29-1 | TGCAGCGTTGGCCGGGTTGGTGAAGCTTTCTTT | CSVGRVGEAFF
TRBD1 | few | TRBJ1-1 | TRBV3-1 | TGTGCCAGCAGCCATGACAGGGGCCTCGGGACAGACTACGTGGAAGCTTTCTTT | CASSHDRGLGTDYVEAFF
- | - | TRBJ2-3 | TRBV10-2 | TGCGCCAGCAGACCCATTAGAGCGGTTTCTTCAGATACGCAGTATTTT | CASRPIRAVSSDTQYF
- | few | TRBJ2-3 | TRBV4-3 | TGCGCCAGCAGCCAAGAACATGCAGATACGCAGTATTTT | CASSQEHADTQYF
- | - | TRBJ1-1 | TRBV12-3/TRBV12-4 | TGTGCCAGCAGTTTTTCCTCTGAAGCTTTCTTT | CASSFSSEAFF
TRBD2 | - | TRBJ2-1 | TRBV5-6 | TGTGCCAGCAGCTTGCCAGCGGGGGGGAGAAATGAGCAGTTCTTC | CASSLPAGGRNEQFF
- | many | TRBJ2-7 | TRBV28 | TGTGCCAGCAGTTTAATCAGGTACTCCTACGAGCAGTACTTC | CASSLIRYSYEQYF
TRBD2 | few | TRBJ2-2 | TRBV7-2 | TGTGCCAGCAGCAAGTACGGAGCGGGGGTTAACGGGGAGCTGTTTTTT | CASSKYGAGVNGELFF
- | few | TRBJ2-7 | TRBV4-2 | TGTGCCAGCAGCCAAATCAGCACCTACGAGCAGTACTTC | CASSQISTYEQYF
TRBD2 | many | TRBJ2-1 | TRBV18 | TGTGCCAGCTCACTCGAGCTAGCGGGCGTTCAGTTCTTC | CASSLELAGVQFF
- | many | TRBJ1-5 | TRBV2 | TGTGCCAGCAGTGTACAGGGAGGCAATCAGCCCCAGCATTTT | CASSVQGGNQPQHF
- | - | TRBJ1-4 | TRBV6-1 | TGTGCCAGCAGCCGAGTGGCGGGAAATGAAAAACTGTTTTTT | CASSRVAGNEKLFF
- | - | TRBJ2-3 | TRBV10-3 | TGTGCCATCAGTGGGGATTCCGGGGTACCATCTAGCACAGATACGCAGTATTTT | CAISGDSGVPSSTDTQYF
- | many | TRBJ2-3 | TRBV13 | TGTGCCAGCAGCTGGGACCAGGCCAGCAGCACAGATACGCAGTATTTT | CASSWDQASSTDTQYF
TRBD2 | - | TRBJ2-3 | TRBV2 | TGTGCCAGCAGTCGCCGAGGAAGCGGGGGGGCCATAGATACGCAGTATTTT | CASSRRGSGGAIDTQYF
- | many | TRBJ2-1 | TRBV7-6 | TGTGCCAGCAGCTTGGACCTAAGGGGTGAGCAGTTCTTC | CASSLDLRGEQFF
- | - | TRBJ1-6 | TRBV6-2/TRBV6-3 | TGTGCCAGCGGGCCGACGGAAGATTCACCCCTCCACTTT | CASGPTEDSPLHF
- | few | TRBJ2-1 | TRBV6-2/TRBV6-3 | TGTGCCAGCTTGCTACGGGCAGAATACAATGAGCAGTTCTTC | CASLLRAEYNEQFF
TRBD1 | - | TRBJ1-4 | TRBV7-9 | TGTGCCAGCAGCTCGCGGACAGGAAACCTATACTCAACTAATGAAAAACTGTTTTTT | CASSSRTGNLYSTNEKLFF
TRBD2 | few | TRBJ2-3 | TRBV5-1 | TGCGCCAGCAGATTAGCGGGGGGGCCTCAAGATACGCAGTATTTT | CASRLAGGPQDTQYF
TRBD1 | - | TRBJ2-7 | TRBV20-1 | TGCAGTGCTACCGGGACAGGGCCCTACGAGCAGTACTTC | CSATGTGPYEQYF
- | many | TRBJ1-1 | TRBV6-2/TRBV6-3 | TGTGCCAGCAGGGGTTCGTGGGACAACACTGAAGCTTTCTTT | CASRGSWDNTEAFF
TRBD1 | - | TRBJ2-5 | TRBV29-1 | TGCAGCGTTGAAACAGGGGGACAAGAGACCCAGTACTTC | CSVETGGQETQYF
TRBD1 | many | TRBJ1-6 | TRBV29-1 | TGCAGCGTAGGCACAGGGGAGGATTCACCCCTCCACTTT | CSVGTGEDSPLHF
- | few | TRBJ2-1 | TRBV5-8 | TGTGCCAGCAGCTGGGAGCCTGCCGGGCCCTTAGTTTCCTACAATGAGCAGTTCTTC | CASSWEPAGPLVSYNEQFF
- | - | TRBJ1-1 | TRBV11-2 | TGTGCCAGCAGCTTAGATCCAGGGGATACTGAAGCTTTCTTT | CASSLDPGDTEAFF
- | few | TRBJ2-2 | TRBV28 | TGTGCCAGCACCATACCTACCGGGGAGCTGTTTTTT | CASTIPTGELFF
- | few | TRBJ1-1 | TRBV7-8 | TGTGCCAGCAGCTTAGGGGGCGGCAGCTTGAACACTGAAGCTTTCTTT | CASSLGGGSLNTEAFF
- | many | TRBJ2-3 | TRBV29-1 | TGCAGCGTTGATGAGGGAGCGGATACGCAGTATTTT | CSVDEGADTQYF
- | many | TRBJ2-5 | TRBV5-5 | TGTGCCAGCAGTCCACAGGGAAAAGAGACCCAGTACTTC | CASSPQGKETQYF